This entry features one T cell receptor (beta chain) sequence. No antigen is known for it. During corrective heart surgery, resections were taken, and the thymus tissue came from them. Finnish infants who were healthy and having corrective surgery for congenital heart defects made up the donors. The source of the sample is a study of human thymus T cells. Findings and limits, study-wide: What related research reported was that thymic repertoires overlapped highly among unrelated individuals. Usage of V and J genes appeared biased in thymic and blood repertoires.

The germline V gene encodes CDR1 MNHNS and CDR2 SASEGT. Trimming removed 7 bases from V and 4 bases from J, with 11 bases in between. This CDR3 is 13 amino acids long. The protocol was immunoSEQ multiplex PCR, while the TCRdb copy is restricted to in-frame clones and leaves out a portion. The table includes around 70,000 clones, approximately 95% detected once. Material: thymus tissue. This chain connects TRBV6-1 to TRBJ1-5; D uncertain. The source of this sequence is a girl under two years old with a congenital heart defect but otherwise immunologically healthy. The CDR3 DNA reads as TGTGCCAGCATATCGACCGAGAATCAGCCCCAGCATTTT. Translated: CASISTENQPQHF.